Below are 5 T cell receptor beta chains sequenced from a single sample in a study of blood T cell repertoires in COVID-19. Profiled with immunoSEQ multiplex PCR; TCRdb holds only in-frame clones, not every one. The table lists 150,000 or so clones, 80% to 90% of them singletons. The sequencing sample was made of peripheral blood. The receptors stem from a man aged 55 to 70 with active or convalescent COVID-19.

The CDR3 is CASSPWDRYNEKLFF. CDR3 nucleotide sequence: TGCGCCAGCAGCCCCTGGGACAGGTATAATGAAAAACTGTTTTTT. The chain links TRBV5-1 to TRBJ1-4; TRBD1 matches 8 bases. The ends lost 4 bases at V and 4 bases at J; junction bases unmatched: 6. This CDR3 has 15 residues. In germline, CDR1 is SGHRS, CDR2 YFSETQ. Based on the CDR3 plus reference TRBV5-1 and TRBJ1-4, the full variable domain is KAGVTQTPRYLIKTRGQQVTLSCSPISGHRSVSWYQQTPGQGLQFLFEYFSETQRNKGNFPGRFSGRQFSNSRSEMNVSTLELGDSALYLCASSPWDRYNEKLFFGSGTQLSVL.

This rearrangement joins TRBV27 to TRBJ1-6, with 8 bases that match TRBD1. Trimming took 10 bases from V and 7 from J; bases not matched to a gene: 12. The germline V gene has CDR1 MNHEY and CDR2 SMNVEV (reference sequence). The CDR3 contains 15 residues. The CDR3 DNA sequence: TGTGCCACCTCCCTCCTCAGGGGGCGAAATTCACCCCTCCACTTT. Encoded protein: CATSLLRGRNSPLHF.

The chain's CDR3 is CACGSSEKLFF. CDR3 bases: TGTGCCTGCGGATCGAGTGAAAAACTGTTTTTT. The chain uses TRBV19 and TRBJ1-4; D not resolved. This CDR3 contains 11 residues. The germline gives CDR1 LNHDA, CDR2 SQIVND (reference sequence). V lost 11 bases and J 7 bases, leaving 11 bases between the germline ends. The full variable domain, rest sourced from reference TRBV19 and TRBJ1-4, is DGGITQSPKYLFRKEGQNVTLSCEQNLNHDAMYWYRQDPGQGLRLIYYSQIVNDFQKGDIAEGYSVSREKKESFPLTVTSAQKNPTAFYLCACGSSEKLFFGSGTQLSVL.

V is TRBV11-2 and J is TRBJ1-5, with TRBD1 matching 7 bases. J gave up 5 bases and V 4 bases, and 2 bases lay outside the gene matches. The CDR3 loop spans 13 amino acids. Germline loops: CDR1 SGHAT, CDR2 FQNNGV. The CDR3 DNA is TGTGCCAGCAGCTCAGACAGGGATCAGCCCCAGCATTTT. This codes for CASSSDRDQPQHF.

This clone was seen just once. Here the CDR3 reads CASSLAAGTGNEKLFF. CDR3 nucleotides: TGCGCCAGCAGCTTGGCGGCAGGTACTGGTAATGAAAAACTGTTTTTT. The genes are TRBV5-1 and TRBJ1-4, with D uncertain. V lost 0 bases, J lost 4 bases, and 13 bases lay in between. This CDR3 is 16 amino acids long. In germline, CDR1 is SGHRS, CDR2 YFSETQ.